This section outlines one T cell receptor (beta chain) sequence together with its context. Its antigen remains unidentified. Base qualities are not recorded, but no much larger clone differs from it by a single base. Without any cell sorting, total RNA and DNA were co-extracted from about 20-30 mg of bulk tissue using the AllPrep DNA/RNA mini kit. A few patients with histopathologically diagnosed primary liver carcinoma underwent surgical resection in China between late 2015 and 2016. Patients had chronic HBV infection and were treatment-naive at sampling. Five spatially separated regions were sampled per tumor: superior, inferior, left-lateral and right-lateral poles, plus the tumor centre. Histological examination found more than 75% viable tumor cells in every tumor sample. Each fresh piece of tumor and adjacent tissue was cut in two, with one half stored in RNAlater at -80 degrees C and the other half sent for histology.

This sample stems from a study of tumor-infiltrating lymphocytes in primary liver carcinoma (dated by TCRdb to 2016 to 2017). At the level of the whole study: Of the five patients (three men and two women, aged 30 to 69 years), four had hepatocellular carcinoma and one had combined HCC and intrahepatic cholangiocarcinoma. The five patients had tumors of stage T1-T3 N0M0, with maximum diameters ranging from roughly 4.2 to 11 cm. Each sample produced roughly 3.5 to 7.13 million productive TCRbeta reads, and read depth showed no significant difference between tissue types. The study combined TCRbeta repertoire sequencing, expression microarrays and whole-exome sequencing across five regions of each liver tumor, with adjacent normal tissue and blood. A total of 35 or so specimens from 5 patients went through TCRbeta repertoire sequencing, namely 25 tumor regions, 5 adjacent noncancerous liver tissues and 5 peripheral blood samples. Agilent mRNA microarray profiling was performed on the approximately 25 tumor region samples to relate TCRbeta repertoire diversity to the local molecular phenotype. High reproducibility was observed for the technical replicate repertoires, with mean shared-clone rates approximately 0.92 and correlation coefficients above 0.95. What the study reported, not specific to this receptor: Only about 7-24% of top clones were present in all five regions of a tumor, suggesting spatial heterogeneity of tumor-infiltrating T cells. Repertoire overlap was found to be higher between tumor regions (mean around 35%) than between tumor-adjacent (approximately 17%) or tumor-blood (around 15%) pairs, consistent with antigen-driven expansion. The top 250 clones made up a significantly larger repertoire fraction in tumors than in blood (p = 0.039). Because sequencing covered only the TCR beta chain and unpaired alpha chains were not captured, true repertoire diversity is likely underestimated. Since the samples were bulk and unsorted, there was no way to compare CD4+ and CD8+ T cell repertoires. The study included only four to six patients, and the authors note findings should be validated in a larger study.

Reading from cysteine to phenylalanine, the CDR3 counts 16 amino acids. Only the CDR3 region is kept as DNA, spanning 48 bases read in frame from base 1. The V end loses 5 bases and the J end loses 5 bases, and a stretch of 16 bases separates them. Looking up the germline V gene (reference sequence) yields CDR1 MNHNY and CDR2 SVGAGI. TCRbeta-specific cDNA was reverse-transcribed from 500 ng total RNA using a constant-region primer and ProtoScript II reverse transcriptase. The TCRbeta libraries were prepared through three rounds of nested multiplex PCR following a slightly modified ARM-PCR procedure. Each of the first two PCR rounds ran for about 10 cycles and used multiplex TRBV1-TRBV30 forward primers together with a Cbeta reverse primer. Sample barcodes and Illumina adapters were attached in a final 25-cycle PCR using Deep VentR polymerase. Before sequencing, amplicons of 200-500 bp were gel-purified using a QIAquick gel extraction kit. The TCRbeta amplicons were sequenced with 250-bp paired-end reads on an Illumina HiSeq 2500. The original methods were these. Reads were quality-trimmed with Trimmomatic v0.33, and paired reads were merged with FLASH v1.2.11 to recover full CDR3 sequences. V, D and J germline segments were assigned to the rearranged TCRbeta sequences by MiGEC v1.2.1b. VDJtools v1.0.0 computed clonotype statistics and Shannon-Wiener diversity indices. Except for diversity analysis, only the 250 most abundant clonotypes of each sample were used in subsequent analyses to reduce sampling bias. TCRdb reprocessing: public reads trimmed at Q25 with fastp, clones called with MiXCR, in-frame beta chains kept. Duplicate CDR3 protein sequences are folded into a single record with the most common DNA and genes. Clone size and V and J calls follow TCRdb, not the original study. The sample table shows around 70,000 distinct CDR3 sequences, and about 72% are seen once. 25% to 35% of the sample is taken by the ten largest.

Sequencing input: liver tumor tissue from sampling region 4. What the cell subset or site label conveys for this sample: tumor region T4, right-lateral pole. The clonotype comes from a middle-aged man with primary liver carcinoma and hepatitis B virus infection. This sequence uses TRBV6-6 and TRBJ1-6, and the D gene may be TRBD1, 6 bases matching. The DNA sequence follows: TGTGCCAGCAGTCATCCGGGACATGGGAATAATTCACCCCTCCACTTT. This sequence encodes CASSHPGHGNNSPLHF.